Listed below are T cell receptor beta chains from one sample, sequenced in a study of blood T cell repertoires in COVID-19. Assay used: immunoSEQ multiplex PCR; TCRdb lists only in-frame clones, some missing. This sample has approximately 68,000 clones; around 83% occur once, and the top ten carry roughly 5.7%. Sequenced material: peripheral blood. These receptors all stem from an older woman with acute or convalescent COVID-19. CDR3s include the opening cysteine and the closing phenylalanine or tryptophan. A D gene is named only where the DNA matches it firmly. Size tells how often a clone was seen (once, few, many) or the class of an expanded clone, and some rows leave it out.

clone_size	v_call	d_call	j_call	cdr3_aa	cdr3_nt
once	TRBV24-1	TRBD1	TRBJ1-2	CATSDETGIYGYTF	TGTGCCACCAGTGATGAGACAGGGATCTATGGCTACACCTTC
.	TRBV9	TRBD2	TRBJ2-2	CASSVTSGAGTGELFF	TGTGCCAGCAGCGTTACTAGCGGGGCGGGCACCGGGGAGCTGTTTTTT
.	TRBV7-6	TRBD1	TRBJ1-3	CASSFTGVGGNTIYF	TGTGCCAGCAGCTTCACAGGGGTCGGCGGAAACACCATATATTTT
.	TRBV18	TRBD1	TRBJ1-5	CASSPRDRVRDNQPQHF	TGTGCCAGCTCACCACGGGACAGGGTTCGCGACAATCAGCCCCAGCATTTT
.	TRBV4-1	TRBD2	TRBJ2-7	CASSQARAGGPLEQYF	TGCGCCAGCAGCCAAGCTCGGGCGGGGGGACCTCTCGAGCAGTACTTC
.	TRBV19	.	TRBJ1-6	CASSTGISNSPLHF	TGTGCCAGTAGTACAGGGATCAGCAATTCACCCCTCCACTTT
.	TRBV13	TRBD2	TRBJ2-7	CASSLRRGVDEQYF	TGTGCCAGCAGCCTCCGGCGGGGGGTTGACGAGCAGTACTTC
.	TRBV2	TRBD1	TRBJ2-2	CASSVDRGVGTGELFF	TGTGCCAGCAGCGTGGACAGGGGCGTTGGCACCGGGGAGCTGTTTTTT
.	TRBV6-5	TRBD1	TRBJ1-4	CASSGTDEKLFF	TGTGCCAGCAGCGGGACAGATGAAAAACTGTTTTTT
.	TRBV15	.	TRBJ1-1	CATSRDSPPGPQAFF	TGTGCCACCAGCAGAGATTCCCCGCCAGGGCCCCAGGCTTTCTTT
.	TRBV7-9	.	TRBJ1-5	CASSSDSLNQPQHF	TGTGCCAGCAGCTCGGACAGCCTTAATCAGCCCCAGCATTTT
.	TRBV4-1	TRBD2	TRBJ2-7	CASSQLDLGLYEQYF	TGCGCCAGCAGCCAGCTGGACTTGGGACTATACGAGCAGTACTTC
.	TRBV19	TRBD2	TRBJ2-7	CASSIVWGGSYEQYF	TGTGCCAGTAGTATAGTTTGGGGGGGTTCCTACGAGCAGTACTTC
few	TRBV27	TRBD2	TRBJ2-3	CASSLSGGVVRTDTQYF	TGTGCCAGCAGTTTATCGGGGGGGGTGGTGAGAACAGATACGCAGTATTTT
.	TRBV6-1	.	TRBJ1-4	CASSEGPARYEKLFF	TGTGCCAGCAGTGAAGGGCCGGCGAGGTACGAAAAACTGTTTTTT
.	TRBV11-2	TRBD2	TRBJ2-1	CASSLGVSGGRGNEQFF	TGTGCCAGCAGCTTAGGGGTTAGCGGGGGTAGGGGAAATGAGCAGTTCTTC
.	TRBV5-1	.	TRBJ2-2	CASSLAPGSNTGELFF	TGCGCCAGCAGCTTGGCCCCCGGGTCTAACACCGGGGAGCTGTTTTTT
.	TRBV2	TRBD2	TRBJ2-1	CASSELLAGGYNEQFF	TGTGCCAGCAGTGAACTCCTAGCGGGGGGCTACAATGAGCAGTTCTTC
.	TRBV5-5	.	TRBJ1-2	CASIKMAQTNYGYTF	TGTGCCAGCATCAAAATGGCCCAGACAAACTATGGCTACACCTTC
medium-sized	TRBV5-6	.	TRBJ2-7	CASSLGRGEQYF	TGTGCCAGCAGCTTGGGAAGGGGCGAGCAGTACTTC
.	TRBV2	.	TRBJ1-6	CAPRAGGLDSPLHF	TGTGCCCCAAGGGCAGGCGGGTTGGATTCACCCCTCCACTTT
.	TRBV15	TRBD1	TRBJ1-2	CATSGTGEPYGYTF	TGTGCCACCAGCGGGACAGGGGAGCCCTATGGCTACACCTTC
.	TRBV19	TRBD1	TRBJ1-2	CASSRQGADHGYTF	TGTGCCAGTAGTAGACAGGGGGCGGACCATGGCTACACCTTC
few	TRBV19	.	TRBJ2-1	CASSMGGTGSNEQFF	TGTGCCAGTAGTATGGGGGGAACAGGAAGTAATGAGCAGTTCTTC
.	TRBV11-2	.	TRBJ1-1	CASSLERGWNTEAFF	TGTGCCAGCAGCTTAGAACGAGGATGGAACACTGAAGCTTTCTTT
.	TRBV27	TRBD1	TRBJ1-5	CASSYRGDQPQHF	TGTGCCAGCAGCTACAGGGGCGATCAGCCCCAGCATTTT
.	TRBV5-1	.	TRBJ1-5	CASSPDAGSNQPQHF	TGCGCCAGCAGCCCGGACGCGGGGAGCAATCAGCCCCAGCATTTT
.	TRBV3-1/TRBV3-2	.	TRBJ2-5	CASSPAGTEETQYF	TGTGCCAGCAGCCCCGCAGGAACCGAAGAGACCCAGTACTTC
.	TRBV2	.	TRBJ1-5	CASTRQGLDNQPQHF	TGTGCCAGCACGCGGCAGGGTTTAGACAATCAGCCCCAGCATTTT
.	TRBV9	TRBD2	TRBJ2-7	CASSVGAGGSYEQYF	TGTGCCAGCAGCGTAGGAGCGGGGGGTTCCTACGAGCAGTACTTC
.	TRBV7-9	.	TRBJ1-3	CASSLVSDRSGNTIYF	TGTGCCAGCAGCTTAGTTTCCGACAGGTCTGGAAACACCATATATTTT
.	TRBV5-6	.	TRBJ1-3	CASSSRGVGNTIYF	TGTGCCAGCAGCTCCCGCGGGGTAGGAAACACCATATATTTT
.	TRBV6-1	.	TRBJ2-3	CASSEVALDLGNTQYF	TGTGCCAGCAGTGAAGTTGCGCTGGACTTGGGGAATACGCAGTATTTT
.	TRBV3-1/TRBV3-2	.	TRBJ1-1	CASSNPQGKAFF	TGTGCCAGCAGCAATCCACAGGGAAAAGCTTTCTTT
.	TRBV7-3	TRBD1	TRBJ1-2	CASSSGQGYGYTF	TGTGCCAGCAGCTCGGGACAGGGCTATGGCTACACCTTC
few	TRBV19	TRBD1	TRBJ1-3	CASCQGAGNTIYF	TGTGCCAGCTGTCAGGGGGCTGGAAACACCATATATTTT
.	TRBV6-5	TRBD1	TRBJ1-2	CASRKQGAGYTF	TGTGCCAGCAGGAAACAGGGGGCTGGCTACACCTTC
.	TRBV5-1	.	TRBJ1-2	CASSLFEGHGYTF	TGCGCCAGCAGCCTCTTTGAGGGACACGGCTACACCTTC
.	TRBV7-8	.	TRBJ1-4	CASSLIDLAGKLFF	TGTGCCAGCAGCTTAATCGACCTTGCAGGGAAACTGTTTTTT
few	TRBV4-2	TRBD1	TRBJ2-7	CASSQDRGGTGPYEQYF	TGTGCCAGCAGCCAAGATAGGGGTGGGACAGGTCCCTACGAGCAGTACTTC
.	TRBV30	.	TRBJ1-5	CAWSVGSVRGQPQHF	TGTGCCTGGAGTGTTGGGTCAGTAAGGGGTCAGCCCCAGCATTTT
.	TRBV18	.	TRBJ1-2	CASSSALGARGYTF	TGTGCCAGCTCATCGGCATTGGGGGCGAGAGGCTACACCTTC
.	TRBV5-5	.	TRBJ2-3	CASSLEAGSLSTDTQYF	TGTGCCAGCAGCTTGGAGGCCGGGAGCCTCAGCACAGATACGCAGTATTTT
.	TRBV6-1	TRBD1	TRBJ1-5	CASSARDSYNYSNQPQHF	TGTGCCAGCAGTGCCCGGGACAGCTACAATTATAGCAATCAGCCCCAGCATTTT
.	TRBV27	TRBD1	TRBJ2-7	CASSLGQGAQYEQYF	TGTGCCAGCAGTCTGGGACAGGGGGCGCAGTACGAGCAGTACTTC
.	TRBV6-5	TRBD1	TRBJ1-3	CASRTTGSKNTIYF	TGTGCCAGCAGGACGACAGGGTCGAAAAACACCATATATTTT
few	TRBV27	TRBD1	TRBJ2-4	CASSEKRQGASKNIQYF	TGTGCCAGCAGTGAAAAAAGACAGGGGGCTTCCAAAAACATTCAGTACTTC
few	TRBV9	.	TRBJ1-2	CASSVEADRGLNYGYTF	TGTGCCAGCAGCGTAGAGGCGGACAGAGGACTTAACTATGGCTACACCTTC
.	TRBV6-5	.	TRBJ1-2	CASRTSLEPPTF	TGTGCCAGCAGGACCAGCCTAGAACCCCCCACCTTC
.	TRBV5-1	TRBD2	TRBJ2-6	CASSLSSGLSGANVLTF	TGCGCCAGCAGCTTGTCTAGCGGGTTATCTGGGGCCAACGTCCTGACTTTC
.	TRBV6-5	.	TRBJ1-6	CASTRTVPISSPLHF	TGTGCCAGCACTAGGACAGTTCCTATAAGTTCACCCCTCCACTTT
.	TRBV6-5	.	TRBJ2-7	CASGRGRYEQYF	TGTGCCAGCGGTCGGGGAAGGTACGAGCAGTACTTC
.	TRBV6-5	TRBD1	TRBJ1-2	CASSISTGGAYGYTF	TGTGCCAGCAGTATTTCAACAGGGGGCGCCTATGGCTACACCTTC
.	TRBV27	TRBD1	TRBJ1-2	CASSPQGRTNYGYTF	TGTGCCAGCAGTCCACAGGGGCGGACTAACTATGGCTACACCTTC
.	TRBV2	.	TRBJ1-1	CASSDFSGTREAFF	TGTGCCAGCAGTGATTTTTCCGGGACTCGAGAAGCTTTCTTT